The source of this TCR beta chain is a study of blood T cell repertoires in COVID-19. Sequencing was performed with immunoSEQ multiplex PCR; in TCRdb, only in-frame clones are kept and a portion is missing. The table has 300,000 to 350,000 clones, roughly 90% seen once. Adults between about 18 and 89 years of age took part from 24 US areas. This CDR3 is 12 amino acids long. V lost 4 bases and J lost 7, with 10 bases in between. Looked up from germline, CDR1 is LNHDA and CDR2 is SQIVND (reference sequence). The source is a woman aged 25 to 39 who had recovered from COVID-19. The sequenced sample was PBMCs or T cells enriched from blood (not recorded which). The chain couples TRBV19 to TRBJ1-2; D unresolved. CDR3 protein: CASSRGPRGYTF. In DNA, the CDR3 is TGTGCCAGTAGTAGAGGGCCTCGTGGCTACACCTTC.